This entry lists 11 T cell receptor beta chains sequenced from one sample in a study of blood T cell repertoires in COVID-19 (dated by TCRdb to 2018 to 2020). Receptor libraries were prepared by the immunoSEQ multiplex PCR assay. As stored in TCRdb, this immuneACCESS dataset retains in-frame rearrangements with V and J assigned. A fraction of the clones does not appear; measured against another copy, unresolved V genes explain less than half of the discrepancy, and the remainder lacks a known reason. Within this sample are some 94,000 clones, with approximately 87% of them counted one time only. The leading ten clones occupy 15% of the sample. The sample consisted of peripheral blood. These TCRs come from a human donor in a cohort sampled during active COVID-19.

This chain joins TRBV5-1 and TRBJ2-3; TRBD2 is a possible D gene (6 bases). The V end lost 0 bases, the J end lost 1 base, and 9 bases lay between the germline ends. The CDR3 totals 15 residues. In germline, CDR1 is SGHRS, CDR2 YFSETQ. CDR3: CASSLGGTGTDTQYF. CDR3 sequence (DNA): TGCGCCAGCAGCTTGGGCGGGACTGGCACAGATACGCAGTATTTT.

The chain carries TRBV5-8 and TRBJ2-5; possibly TRBD1 for D (6 bases). The V gene lost 5 bases and the J gene lost 2 bases, with 13 bases spanning the gap. Germline CDR1 and CDR2: SGHTS and YDEGEE. This CDR3 is 14 amino acids long. CDR3 protein: CASSRTVPQETQYF. CDR3 bases: TGTGCCAGCAGTAGGACAGTCCCTCAAGAGACCCAGTACTTC.

The chain links TRBV30 to TRBJ1-1; D not certain. Deletions cut 2 bases from V and 2 bases from J, with 9 bases between. Germline lookup yields CDR1 GTSNPN and CDR2 SVGIG (reference sequence). This CDR3 has 13 residues. The CDR3, as DNA: TGTGCCTGGAGTCAGGTGGAAAACACTGAAGCTTTCTTT. This encodes CAWSQVENTEAFF.

The chain recombines TRBV7-9 with TRBJ1-4; 9 bases are shared with TRBD1. Per germline, CDR1 SEHNR and CDR2 FQNEAQ (reference sequence). The J segment lost 8 bases and the V segment lost 4 bases, leaving 8 bases of the junction unmatched. This CDR3 has 15 residues. CDR3 residues: CASSSWDRAEEKLFF. The CDR3 region has the DNA TGTGCCAGCAGCTCCTGGGACAGGGCGGAGGAAAAACTGTTTTTT.

This chain connects TRBV27 to TRBJ2-7, with D perhaps matching TRBD1 (5 bases). Germline V gives CDR1 MNHEY, CDR2 SMNVEV (reference sequence). Trimming took 2 bases from V and 5 from J, leaving 10 bases between them. The CDR3 runs 13 residues. Written as DNA, the CDR3 is TGTGCCAGCAGTTTAGAGGTAGGGGACGAGCAGTACTTC. Protein product: CASSLEVGDEQYF.

The chain has TRBV2 and TRBJ1-2; D might be TRBD1 (5 bases). The CDR3 extends over 17 amino acids. Trimming pared 2 bases from V and 0 bases from J, leaving 16 bases between. Germline CDR1 SNHLY, CDR2 FYNNEI. The CDR3 nucleotides read TGTGCCAGCAGTGAAATGACCCCGACAGCCGCTAACTATGGCTACACCTTC. It yields the protein CASSEMTPTAANYGYTF.

This CDR3 is CASSIAGTAYEQYF. CDR3 coding DNA: TGTGCCAGCAGTATAGCGGGAACAGCCTACGAGCAGTACTTC. The gene calls are TRBV2 and TRBJ2-7, with 8 bases aligning to TRBD2. The ends lost 5 bases at V and 2 bases at J; junction bases unmatched: 5. Germline V CDR1 and CDR2: SNHLY, FYNNEI. CDR3 length: 14 residues. The entire variable domain, with the rest obtained from reference TRBV2 and TRBJ2-7, is as follows: EPEVTQTPSHQVTQMGQEVILRCVPISNHLYFYWYRQILGQKVEFLVSFYNNEISEKSEIFDDQFSVERPDGSNFTLKIRSTKLEDSAMYFCASSIAGTAYEQYFGPGTRLTVT.

The chain links TRBV4-3 to TRBJ2-3; D is uncertain. CDR1 is LGHNA and CDR2 is YSLEER in the germline V gene. CDR3 length equals 16 residues. The germline V and J ends were trimmed by 5 bases and 2 bases, with 17 bases remaining between them. CDR3 sequence: CASSDGVREITDTQYF. The CDR3 nucleotides are TGCGCCAGCAGCGACGGAGTACGCGAAATCACAGATACGCAGTATTTT.

The chain uses TRBV21-1 and TRBJ2-7; no DNA check was done on the table's D call, TRBD1. TRBV21-1 is given as a pseudogene. This CDR3 has 17 residues. CDR3 region: CASSKGRPGALLYEQYF. CDR3 in DNA: TGTGCCAGCAGCAAAGGTCGGCCAGGGGCCCTCCTGTACGAGCAGTACTTC.

The chain has TRBV7-3 and TRBJ1-2; 10 bases map to TRBD1. CDR3 size: 13 residues. The germline V gene encodes CDR1 SGHTA and CDR2 FQGTGA. V lost 3 bases to trimming and J lost 10 bases; unmatched junction nucleotides: 5. The CDR3 loop reads CASSFGQGESYTF. The CDR3 coding sequence is TGTGCCAGCAGCTTCGGACAGGGGGAGTCCTACACCTTC.

The rearrangement joins TRBV2 to TRBJ1-5, with D unclear. CDR1 and CDR2 (germline): SNHLY, FYNNEI. V lost 8 bases and J lost 4, with 12 bases in between. The CDR3 spans 13 residues. This CDR3 reads CASSRELNQPQHF. DNA of the CDR3: TGTGCCAGCTCTCGGGAGTTGAATCAGCCCCAGCATTTT.